This T cell receptor (beta chain) was sequenced in a study of preoperative IRX-2 immunotherapy in early breast cancer. Assay used: immunoSEQ multiplex PCR; TCRdb lists only in-frame clones, some missing. Altogether more than 20,000 clones are present, more than 80% being singletons, with the ten largest covering over 1%. Treatment denoted: preoperative locoregional IRX-2 cytokine immunotherapy. Germline V gives CDR1 MNHGY, CDR2 SAAAGT. The CDR3 extends over 13 amino acids. V was cut by 6 bases and J by 1 base, with 7 bases left in between. This material consisted of lymph node tissue, taken after IRX-2 immunotherapy. This receptor was obtained from a human donor with breast cancer. The V call is TRBV6-8, the J call TRBJ2-4, with D tentatively TRBD1 or TRBD2 (5 bases each). In DNA form, the CDR3 reads TGTGCCAGCAGGGGGGAGGCCAAAAACATTCAGTACTTC. The encoded protein is CASRGEAKNIQYF.